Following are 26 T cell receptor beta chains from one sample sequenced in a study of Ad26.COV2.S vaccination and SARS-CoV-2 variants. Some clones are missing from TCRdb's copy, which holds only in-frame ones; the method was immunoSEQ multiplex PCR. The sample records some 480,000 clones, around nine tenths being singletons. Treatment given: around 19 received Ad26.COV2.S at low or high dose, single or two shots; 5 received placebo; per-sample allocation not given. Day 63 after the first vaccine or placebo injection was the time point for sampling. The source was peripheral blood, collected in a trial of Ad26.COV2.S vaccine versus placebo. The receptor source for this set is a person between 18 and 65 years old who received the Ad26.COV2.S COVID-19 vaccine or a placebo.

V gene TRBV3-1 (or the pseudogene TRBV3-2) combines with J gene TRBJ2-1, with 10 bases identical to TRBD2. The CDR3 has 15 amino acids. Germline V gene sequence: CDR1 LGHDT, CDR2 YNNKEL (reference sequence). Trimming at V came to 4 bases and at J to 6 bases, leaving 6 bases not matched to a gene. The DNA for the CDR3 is TGTGCCAGCAGCCTGTTGGGACTAGCGCGCAATGAGCAGTTCTTC. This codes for CASSLLGLARNEQFF.

DNA for the CDR3: TGTGCCAGCAGTTCCCGGGTTCCCTACAATGAGCAGTTCTTC. It specifies CASSSRVPYNEQFF. The chain couples TRBV2 to TRBJ2-1; D is undetermined. V lost 5 bases and J lost 2, with 10 bases in between. Germline-derived CDR1 and CDR2 are SNHLY and FYNNEI. The CDR3 runs to 14 residues.

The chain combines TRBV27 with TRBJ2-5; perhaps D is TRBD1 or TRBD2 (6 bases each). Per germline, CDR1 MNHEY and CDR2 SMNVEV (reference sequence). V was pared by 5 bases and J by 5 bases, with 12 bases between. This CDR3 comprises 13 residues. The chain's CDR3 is CASSRGVGETQYF. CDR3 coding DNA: TGTGCCAGCAGTAGGGGGGTCGGGGAGACCCAGTACTTC.

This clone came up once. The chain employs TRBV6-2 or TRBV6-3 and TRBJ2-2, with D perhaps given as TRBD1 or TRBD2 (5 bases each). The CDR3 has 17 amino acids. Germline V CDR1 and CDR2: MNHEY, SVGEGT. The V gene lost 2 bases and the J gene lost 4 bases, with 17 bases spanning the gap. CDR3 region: CASSYGASTRGTGELFF. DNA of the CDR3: TGTGCCAGCAGTTACGGTGCTAGCACTAGGGGCACCGGGGAGCTGTTTTTT.

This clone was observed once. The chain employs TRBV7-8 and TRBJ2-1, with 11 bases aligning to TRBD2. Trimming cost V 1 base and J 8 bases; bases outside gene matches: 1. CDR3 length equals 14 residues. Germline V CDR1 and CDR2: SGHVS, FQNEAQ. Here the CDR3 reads CASSLVSGRDEQFF. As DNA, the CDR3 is TGTGCCAGCAGCTTAGTTAGCGGGAGGGATGAGCAGTTCTTC.

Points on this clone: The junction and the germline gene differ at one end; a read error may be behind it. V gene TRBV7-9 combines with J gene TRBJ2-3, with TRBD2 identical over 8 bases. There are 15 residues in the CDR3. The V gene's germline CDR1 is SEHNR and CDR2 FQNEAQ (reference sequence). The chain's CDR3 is CASSLAGSAGDTQYF. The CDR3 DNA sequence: TGTGCCAGCAGCCTAGCGGGTTCCGCGGGTGATACGCAGTATTTT. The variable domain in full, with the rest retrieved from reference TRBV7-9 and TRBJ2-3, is DTGVSQNPRHKITKRGQNVTFRCDPISEHNRLYWYRQTLGQGPEFLTYFQNEAQLEKSRLLSDRFSAERPKGSFSTLEIQRTEQGDSAMYLCASSLAGSAGDTQYFGPGTRLTVL.

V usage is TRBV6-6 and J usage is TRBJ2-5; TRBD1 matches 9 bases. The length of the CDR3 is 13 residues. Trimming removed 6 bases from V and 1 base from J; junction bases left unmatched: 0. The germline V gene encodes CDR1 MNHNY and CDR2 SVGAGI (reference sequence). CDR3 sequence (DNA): TGTGCCAGCAGGACAGGGGGCCAAGAGACCCAGTACTTC. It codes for CASRTGGQETQYF.

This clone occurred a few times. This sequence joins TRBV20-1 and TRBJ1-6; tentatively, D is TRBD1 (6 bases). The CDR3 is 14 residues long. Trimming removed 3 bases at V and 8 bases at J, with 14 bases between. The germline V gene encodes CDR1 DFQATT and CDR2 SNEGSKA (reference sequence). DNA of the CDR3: TGCAGTGCTAGTCTGTCCAGGGGACATTCACCCCTCCACTTT. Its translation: CSASLSRGHSPLHF.

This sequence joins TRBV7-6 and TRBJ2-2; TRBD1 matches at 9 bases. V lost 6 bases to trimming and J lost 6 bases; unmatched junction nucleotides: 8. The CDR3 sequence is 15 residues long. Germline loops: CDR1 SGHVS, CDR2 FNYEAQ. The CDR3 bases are TGTGCCAGCAGTCTCCGGGACAGGGTGGCCGGGGAGCTGTTTTTT. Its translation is CASSLRDRVAGELFF.

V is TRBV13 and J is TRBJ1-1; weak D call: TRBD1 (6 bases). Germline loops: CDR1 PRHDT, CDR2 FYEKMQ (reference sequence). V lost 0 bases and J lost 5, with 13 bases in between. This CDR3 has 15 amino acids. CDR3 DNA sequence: TGTGCCAGCAGCTTAGGTGGGGGCGTGGGAACTGAAGCTTTCTTT. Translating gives CASSLGGGVGTEAFF.

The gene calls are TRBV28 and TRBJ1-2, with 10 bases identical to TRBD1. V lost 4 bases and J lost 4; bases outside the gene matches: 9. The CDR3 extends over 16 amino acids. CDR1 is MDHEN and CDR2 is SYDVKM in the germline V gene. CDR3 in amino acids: CASSSPGQGESYGYTF. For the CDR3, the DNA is TGTGCCAGCAGTTCCCCCGGACAGGGGGAGTCCTATGGCTACACCTTC.

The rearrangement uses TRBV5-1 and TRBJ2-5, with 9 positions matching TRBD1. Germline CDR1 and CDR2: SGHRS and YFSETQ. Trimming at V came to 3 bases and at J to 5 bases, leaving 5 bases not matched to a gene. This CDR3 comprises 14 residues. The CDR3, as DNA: TGCGCCAGCAGCTCCAGGACAGGGGCTGAGACCCAGTACTTC. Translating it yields CASSSRTGAETQYF.

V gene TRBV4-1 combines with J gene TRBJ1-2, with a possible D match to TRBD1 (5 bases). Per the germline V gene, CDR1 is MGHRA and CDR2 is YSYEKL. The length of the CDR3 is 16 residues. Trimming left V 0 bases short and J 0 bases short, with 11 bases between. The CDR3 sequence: CASSQDEGRANYGYTF. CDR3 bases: TGCGCCAGCAGCCAAGATGAGGGACGAGCTAACTATGGCTACACCTTC.

CDR3: CASSQQAISLDTQYF. Here the CDR3 DNA reads TGTGCCAGCAGCCAACAGGCCATCTCCCTAGATACGCAGTATTTT. The rearrangement joins TRBV7-8 to TRBJ2-3, with D maybe TRBD1 (5 bases). The CDR3 loop spans 15 amino acids. CDR1 is SGHVS and CDR2 is FQNEAQ in the germline V gene. V lost 5 bases and J 5 bases, leaving 17 bases between the germline ends.

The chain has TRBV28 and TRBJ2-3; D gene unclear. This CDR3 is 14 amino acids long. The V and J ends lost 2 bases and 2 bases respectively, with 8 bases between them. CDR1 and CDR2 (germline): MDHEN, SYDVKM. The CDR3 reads CASSLIGNTDTQYF. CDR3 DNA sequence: TGTGCCAGCAGTTTAATAGGAAACACAGATACGCAGTATTTT.

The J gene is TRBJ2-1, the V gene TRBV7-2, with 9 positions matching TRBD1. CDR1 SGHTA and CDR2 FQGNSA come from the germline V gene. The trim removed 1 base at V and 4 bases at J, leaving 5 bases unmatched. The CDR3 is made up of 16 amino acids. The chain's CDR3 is CASSLDGTGTYNEQFF. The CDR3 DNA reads TGTGCCAGCAGCTTAGATGGGACAGGGACATACAATGAGCAGTTCTTC.

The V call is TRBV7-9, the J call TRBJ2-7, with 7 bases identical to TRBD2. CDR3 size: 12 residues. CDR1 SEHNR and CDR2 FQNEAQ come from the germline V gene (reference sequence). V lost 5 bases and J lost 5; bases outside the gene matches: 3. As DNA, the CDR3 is TGTGCCAGCAGCCCGGGGACTAACGAGCAGTACTTC. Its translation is CASSPGTNEQYF.

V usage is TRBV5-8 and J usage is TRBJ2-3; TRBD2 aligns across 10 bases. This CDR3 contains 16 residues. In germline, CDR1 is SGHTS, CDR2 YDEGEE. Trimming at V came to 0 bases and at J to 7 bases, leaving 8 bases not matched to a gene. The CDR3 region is CASSLGSGTSVYTQYF. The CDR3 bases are TGTGCCAGCAGCTTGGGGTCCGGGACTAGCGTATATACGCAGTATTTT.

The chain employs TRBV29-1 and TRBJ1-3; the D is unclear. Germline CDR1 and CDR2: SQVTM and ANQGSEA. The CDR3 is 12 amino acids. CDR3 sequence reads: CSAGEMGNTIYF. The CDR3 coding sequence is TGCAGTGCTGGGGAGATGGGAAACACCATATATTTT.

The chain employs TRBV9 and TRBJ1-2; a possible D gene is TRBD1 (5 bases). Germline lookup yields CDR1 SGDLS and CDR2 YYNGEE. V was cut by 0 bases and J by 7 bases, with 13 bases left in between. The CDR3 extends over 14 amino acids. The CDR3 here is CASSVAGGVGGYTF. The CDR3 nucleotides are TGTGCCAGCAGCGTAGCCGGAGGGGTAGGTGGCTACACCTTC.

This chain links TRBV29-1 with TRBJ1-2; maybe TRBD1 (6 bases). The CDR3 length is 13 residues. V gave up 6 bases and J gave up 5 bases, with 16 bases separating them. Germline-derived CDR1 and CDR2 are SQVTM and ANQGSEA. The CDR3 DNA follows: TGCAGCGTCGGACAGAAAATTTCTTATGGCTACACCTTC. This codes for CSVGQKISYGYTF. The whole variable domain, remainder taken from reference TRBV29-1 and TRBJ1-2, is SAVISQKPSRDICQRGTSLTIQCQVDSQVTMMFWYRQQPGQSLTLIATANQGSEATYESGFVIDKFPISRPNLTFSTLTVSNMSPEDSSIYLCSVGQKISYGYTFGSGTRLTVV.

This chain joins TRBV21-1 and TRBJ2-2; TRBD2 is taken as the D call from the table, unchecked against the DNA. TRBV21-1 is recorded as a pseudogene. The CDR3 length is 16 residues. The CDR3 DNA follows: TGTGCCAGCAGACTAGCGGGAGGTCTAAACACCGGGGAGCTGTTTTTT. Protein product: CASRLAGGLNTGELFF.

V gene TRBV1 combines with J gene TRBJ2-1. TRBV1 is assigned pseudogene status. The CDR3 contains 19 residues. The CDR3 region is CTSSRRPNPTGRLRDEQFF. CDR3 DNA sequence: TGCACCAGCAGCCGACGACCAAATCCCACGGGACGCTTAAGGGATGAGCAGTTCTTC.

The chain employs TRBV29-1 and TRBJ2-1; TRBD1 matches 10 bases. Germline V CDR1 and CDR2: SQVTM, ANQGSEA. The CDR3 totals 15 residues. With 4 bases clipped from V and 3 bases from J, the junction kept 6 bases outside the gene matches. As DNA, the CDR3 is TGCAGCGTTGTCAAGGACAGGGGGATCTACAATGAGCAGTTCTTC. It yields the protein CSVVKDRGIYNEQFF.

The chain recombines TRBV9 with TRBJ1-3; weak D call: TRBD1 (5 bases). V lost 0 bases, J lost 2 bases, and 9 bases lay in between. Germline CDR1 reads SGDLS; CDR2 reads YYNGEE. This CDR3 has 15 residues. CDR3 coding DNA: TGTGCCAGCAGCGTAGGGCAGGGTCCTGGAAACACCATATATTTT. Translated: CASSVGQGPGNTIYF.

This CDR3 is CASSFGQLGADTQYF. CDR3 sequence (DNA): TGCGCCAGCAGCTTTGGACAGCTGGGGGCCGATACGCAGTATTTT. This sequence joins TRBV5-1 and TRBJ2-3; a weak D match, TRBD1 (6 bases). Germline lookup yields CDR1 SGHRS and CDR2 YFSETQ. This CDR3 comprises 15 residues. The V gene lost 2 bases and the J gene lost 6 bases, with 16 bases spanning the gap.